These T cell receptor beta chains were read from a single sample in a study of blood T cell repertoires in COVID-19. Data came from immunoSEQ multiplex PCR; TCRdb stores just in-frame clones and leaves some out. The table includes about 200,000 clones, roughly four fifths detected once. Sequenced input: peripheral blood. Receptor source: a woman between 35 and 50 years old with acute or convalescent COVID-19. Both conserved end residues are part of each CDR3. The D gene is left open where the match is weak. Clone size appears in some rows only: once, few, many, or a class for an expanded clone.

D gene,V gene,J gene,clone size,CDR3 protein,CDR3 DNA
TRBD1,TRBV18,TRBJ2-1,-,CASSLSTGGRHNEQFF,TGTGCCAGCTCACTATCGACAGGGGGAAGACACAATGAGCAGTTCTTC
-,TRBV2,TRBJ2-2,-,CASSASPGSCFF,-
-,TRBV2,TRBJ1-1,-,CASSDTDLNTEAFF,TGTGCCAGCAGTGACACAGATTTGAACACTGAAGCTTTCTTT
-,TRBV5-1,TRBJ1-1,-,CASSLGPGNTEAFF,TGCGCCAGCAGCTTGGGCCCGGGGAACACTGAAGCTTTCTTT
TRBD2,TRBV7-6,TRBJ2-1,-,CASSALAGGLDEQFF,TGTGCCAGCAGCGCGCTAGCGGGGGGGTTGGACGAGCAGTTCTTC
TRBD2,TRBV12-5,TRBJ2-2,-,CAVKTGLVNTGELFF,TGTGCTGTCAAGACGGGACTAGTGAATACCGGGGAGCTGTTTTTT
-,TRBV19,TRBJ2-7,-,CASSIDGGSSYEQYF,TGTGCCAGTAGTATAGACGGGGGAAGCTCCTACGAGCAGTACTTC
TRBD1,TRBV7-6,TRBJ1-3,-,CASKTGGGNTIYF,TGTGCCAGCAAAACAGGGGGCGGAAACACCATATATTTT
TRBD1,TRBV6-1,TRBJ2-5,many,CASSDNRGMSETQYF,TGTGCCAGCAGTGACAACAGGGGGATGTCGGAGACCCAGTACTTC
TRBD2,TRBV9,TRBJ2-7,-,CASSVDLAGSVNEQYF,TGTGCCAGCAGCGTAGACCTAGCGGGATCGGTAAACGAGCAGTACTTC
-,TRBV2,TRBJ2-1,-,CASTTSGENYNEQFF,TGTGCCAGCACCACTAGTGGAGAGAACTACAATGAGCAGTTCTTC
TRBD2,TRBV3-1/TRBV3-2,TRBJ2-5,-,CASSDSGRTETQYF,TGTGCCAGCAGTGACAGCGGGAGGACGGAGACCCAGTACTTC
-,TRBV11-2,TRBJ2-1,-,CASSDPPSGHNEQFF,TGTGCCAGCAGCGACCCACCTAGTGGCCACAATGAGCAGTTCTTC
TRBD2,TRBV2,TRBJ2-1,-,CASSEGLAEINEQFF,TGTGCCAGCAGTGAAGGCCTAGCGGAAATCAATGAGCAGTTCTTC
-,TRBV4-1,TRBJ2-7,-,CASSRGSGYEQYF,TGCGCCAGCAGCCGAGGCAGCGGCTACGAGCAGTACTTC
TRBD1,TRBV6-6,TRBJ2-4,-,CATMGAQGKNIQYF,TGTGCCACCATGGGGGCACAGGGGAAAAACATTCAGTACTTC
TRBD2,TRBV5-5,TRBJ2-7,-,CASNPSTTSGSYEQYF,TGTGCCAGCAACCCTTCAACGACTAGCGGGAGCTACGAGCAGTACTTC
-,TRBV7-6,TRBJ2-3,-,CASSLASSTDTQYF,TGTGCCAGCAGCTTAGCTAGCAGCACAGATACGCAGTATTTT
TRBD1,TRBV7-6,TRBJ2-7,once,CASSFYGTGGAFPGDEQYF,TGTGCCAGCAGCTTTTACGGGACAGGGGGCGCGTTCCCCGGTGACGAGCAGTACTTC
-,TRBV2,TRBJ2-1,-,CASSVTGPGNEQFF,TGTGCCAGCAGTGTTACAGGGCCCGGCAATGAGCAGTTCTTC
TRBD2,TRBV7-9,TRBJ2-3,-,CASSFGSGITDTQYF,TGTGCCAGCAGCTTTGGTAGCGGGATCACAGATACGCAGTATTTT
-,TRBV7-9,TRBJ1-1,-,CASSLGGGGDSEAFF,TGTGCCAGCAGCTTAGGCGGAGGTGGGGATAGTGAAGCTTTCTTT
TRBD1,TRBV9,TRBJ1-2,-,CASSAPRQGPSPYGYTF,TGTGCCAGCAGCGCTCCAAGACAGGGTCCCTCCCCTTATGGCTACACCTTC
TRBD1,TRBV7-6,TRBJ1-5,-,CASSLGTGGGNQPQHF,TGTGCCAGCAGCCTAGGGACAGGCGGGGGCAATCAGCCCCAGCATTTT
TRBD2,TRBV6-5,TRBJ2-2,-,CASLGLADTGELFF,TGTGCCAGTCTGGGACTAGCGGACACCGGGGAGCTGTTTTTT
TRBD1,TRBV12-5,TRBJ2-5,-,CASGPDLTGGIETQYF,TGTGCTAGTGGTCCAGACCTGACAGGGGGCATTGAGACCCAGTACTTC
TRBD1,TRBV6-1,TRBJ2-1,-,CASSASGTGVYNEQFF,TGTGCCAGCAGTGCCTCCGGGACAGGGGTTTACAATGAGCAGTTCTTC
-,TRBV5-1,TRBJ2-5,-,CASSLGRGLQETQYF,TGCGCCAGCAGCTTGGGGCGGGGACTCCAAGAGACCCAGTACTTC
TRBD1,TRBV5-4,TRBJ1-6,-,CASSPGQASYNSPLHF,TGTGCCAGCAGCCCTGGACAGGCCTCCTATAATTCACCCCTCCACTTT
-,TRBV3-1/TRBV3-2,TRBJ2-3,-,CASSQRGGSTDTQYF,TGTGCCAGCAGCCAACGAGGAGGGAGCACAGATACGCAGTATTTT
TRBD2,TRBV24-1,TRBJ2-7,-,CATSDQSTSGRSEQYF,TGTGCCACCAGTGACCAATCGACTAGCGGGAGAAGCGAGCAGTACTTC
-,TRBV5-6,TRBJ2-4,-,CASSLNRGLLAKNIQYF,TGTGCCAGCAGCTTGAATAGGGGTCTTCTAGCCAAAAACATTCAGTACTTC
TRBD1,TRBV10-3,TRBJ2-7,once,CAISNPVSSDRGSYEQYF,TGTGCCATCAGTAACCCGGTCTCATCTGACAGGGGTTCCTACGAGCAGTACTTC
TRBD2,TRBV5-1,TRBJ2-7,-,CASSLGVSGGSYEQYF,TGCGCCAGCAGCTTGGGGGTTAGCGGGGGTTCCTACGAGCAGTACTTC
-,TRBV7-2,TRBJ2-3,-,CASSLEGTSTDTQYF,TGTGCCAGCAGCTTAGAAGGGACTAGCACAGATACGCAGTATTTT
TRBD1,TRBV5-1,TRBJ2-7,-,CASSFGTGVYEQYF,TGCGCCAGCAGCTTCGGTACAGGGGTCTACGAGCAGTACTTC
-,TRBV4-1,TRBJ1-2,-,CASSQDRHRVRNYGYTF,TGCGCCAGCAGCCAAGATAGGCACAGGGTAAGGAACTATGGCTACACCTTC
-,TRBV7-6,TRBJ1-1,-,CASSLGGVRNTEAFF,TGTGCCAGCAGCTTAGGGGGGGTGCGGAACACTGAAGCTTTCTTT
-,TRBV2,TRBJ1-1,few,CASSSGWSTEAFF,TGTGCCAGCAGCTCAGGGTGGAGCACTGAAGCTTTCTTT
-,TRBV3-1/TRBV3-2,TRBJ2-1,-,CASSQFGSDNEQFF,TGTGCCAGCAGCCAATTTGGTTCGGACAATGAGCAGTTCTTC
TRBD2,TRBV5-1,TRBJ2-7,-,CASSLGGTSGGSYEQYF,TGCGCCAGCAGCTTGGGAGGGACTAGCGGGGGCTCCTACGAGCAGTACTTC
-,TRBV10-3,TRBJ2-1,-,CAIRADGEQFF,TGTGCCATCAGGGCCGATGGCGAGCAGTTCTTC
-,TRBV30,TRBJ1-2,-,CAWSVSGGNYGYTF,TGTGCCTGGAGTGTTTCTGGGGGCAACTATGGCTACACCTTC
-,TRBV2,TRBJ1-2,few,CASRRDYGYTF,TGTGCCAGCAGGCGGGACTATGGCTACACCTTC
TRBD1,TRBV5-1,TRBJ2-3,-,CASSLAGTGSHF,TGCGCCAGCAGCTTGGCCGGGACAGGGTCCCATTTT
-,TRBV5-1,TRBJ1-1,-,CASSLGVQANTEAFF,TGCGCCAGCAGCTTGGGTGTCCAGGCGAACACTGAAGCTTTCTTT
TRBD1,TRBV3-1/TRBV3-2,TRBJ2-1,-,CASSQEDRARHNEQFF,TGTGCCAGCAGCCAAGAGGACAGGGCTCGGCACAATGAGCAGTTCTTC
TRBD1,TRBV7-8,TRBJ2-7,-,CASSLGGDRGWNEQYF,TGTGCCAGCAGCTTAGGAGGTGACAGGGGATGGAACGAGCAGTACTTC
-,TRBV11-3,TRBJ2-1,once,CASSLESYNEQFF,TGTGCCAGCAGCCTAGAGAGTTACAATGAGCAGTTCTTC